The TCR beta chain described here comes from a study of Graves' ophthalmopathy and Graves' hyperthyroidism. Whole-study results and caveats: Most expanded thyroid clonotypes above 0.001 frequency also appeared in blood.

Donors with ophthalmopathy: moderate-to-severe activity, CAS ≥3, NOSPECS ≥4, duration under 3 months. PBMCs came from more than 7.5 ml of fresh peripheral blood. Of note for this clonotype: The antigen remains undetermined.

Trimming at V came to 6 bases and at J to 1 base, leaving 8 bases not matched to a gene. The CDR3 sequence is 15 residues long. Germline lookup yields CDR1 SEHNR and CDR2 FQNEAQ (reference sequence). The study amplified TCR beta CDR3 regions using RNA transcripts. HTBI primers served in a first-round RT-PCR, which a second-round multiplex PCR followed. TCRdb reprocessed the multiplex PCR reads via MiXCR and lists one record per CDR3 protein. The sample shows almost 750,000 distinct CDR3 sequences, 35% to 50% of them seen only once. This clonotype originated in an adult man with Graves' ophthalmopathy. Sequencing input: peripheral blood. This chain connects TRBV7-9 to TRBJ1-1, with 7 nucleotides matching TRBD1. In nucleotides, the CDR3 is TGTGCCAGCAGACCAAAACAGGGGAGGAACACTGAAGCTTTCTTT. This sequence encodes CASRPKQGRNTEAFF. The whole variable domain, filled in from reference TRBV7-9 and TRBJ1-1, reads DTGVSQNPRHKITKRGQNVTFRCDPISEHNRLYWYRQTLGQGPEFLTYFQNEAQLEKSRLLSDRFSAERPKGSFSTLEIQRTEQGDSAMYLCASRPKQGRNTEAFFGQGTRLTVV.